Below are 17 T cell receptor beta chains sequenced from a single sample in a study of shared clonotypes between healthy human individuals. Libraries were prepared by immunoSEQ multiplex PCR; TCRdb keeps only in-frame clonotypes and omits some of them. Found here are around 1,000,000 clones, 70% to 85% of them singletons; the top ten hold more than 0.85%. The sequencing input was memory CD4+ T cells from PBMCs. Subset defined: CD45RA-negative fraction. Every receptor here comes from a man in his late teens or twenties in good health. Some clones in this sample may be carry-over from other donors' samples.

This clone appeared a few times. In the same sample, other DNA sequences code for this CDR3. The gene calls are TRBV2 and TRBJ1-1; D not certain. This CDR3 is 13 amino acids long. Trimming removed 6 bases from V and 0 bases from J, with 8 bases in between. Germline assignment: CDR1 SNHLY and CDR2 FYNNEI. Written as DNA, the CDR3 is TGTGCCAGCAGCGGCAGGATGAACACTGAAGCTTTCTTT. This codes for CASSGRMNTEAFF.

This clone came up once. The chain links TRBV7-8 to TRBJ2-7; the D gene could be TRBD1 or TRBD2 (6 bases each). V shed 5 bases and J shed 6 bases, with 20 bases lying between them. Looked up from germline, CDR1 is SGHVS and CDR2 is FQNEAQ. The CDR3 totals 15 residues. The CDR3: CASSPWGALDSEQYF. DNA of the CDR3: TGTGCCAGCAGCCCCTGGGGGGCCTTGGACTCCGAGCAGTACTTC.

The chain employs TRBV2 and TRBJ1-2; the D gene is possibly TRBD1 (6 bases). V lost 5 bases, J lost 4 bases, and 14 bases lay in between. The CDR3 covers 14 residues. Germline V lookup: CDR1 SNHLY, CDR2 FYNNEI. The CDR3 DNA is TGTGCCAGCAGTACACAGGGTAATGTCTATGGCTACACCTTC. Its translation is CASSTQGNVYGYTF.

The rearrangement joins TRBV4-1 to TRBJ1-1; no clear D gene. Germline V gene data show CDR1 as MGHRA and CDR2 as YSYEKL. Trimming removed 0 bases from V and 4 bases from J, with 21 bases in between. This CDR3 is 18 amino acids long. The CDR3 protein is CASSQDRGGEVKGTEAFF. DNA for the CDR3: TGCGCCAGCAGCCAAGATCGTGGCGGGGAAGTGAAAGGCACTGAAGCTTTCTTT.

Only one count was recorded for this clone. The rearrangement uses TRBV6-6 and TRBJ2-1; D possibly corresponds to TRBD1 (6 bases). The V gene lost 5 bases and the J gene lost 0 bases, with 11 bases spanning the gap. The germline V gene has CDR1 MNHNY and CDR2 SVGAGI (reference sequence). This CDR3 is built from 15 residues. The CDR3 loop reads CASSRDTYSYNEQFF. The CDR3, as DNA: TGTGCCAGCAGTAGGGACACCTACTCCTACAATGAGCAGTTCTTC.

The gene calls are TRBV10-3 and TRBJ1-1; 11 bases are shared with TRBD1. V lost 3 bases and J lost 5; bases outside the gene matches: 5. Germline V gives CDR1 ENHRY, CDR2 SYGVKD. The CDR3 has 15 amino acids. The CDR3, as DNA: TGTGCCATCAGTGATACCGGGACAGGGGGGACTGAAGCTTTCTTT. Translation: CAISDTGTGGTEAFF.

This clone was picked up one time. This chain links TRBV7-2 with TRBJ2-1; 9 bases line up with TRBD2. Germline V lookup: CDR1 SGHTA, CDR2 FQGNSA. V lost 5 bases, J lost 0 bases, and 8 bases stayed unmatched. The CDR3 consists of 17 residues. The CDR3 bases are TGTGCCAGCAGCAAACTTGGACTAGCGAGCTCCTACAATGAGCAGTTCTTC. Translation gives CASSKLGLASSYNEQFF.

V usage is TRBV29-1 and J usage is TRBJ2-1; 11 bases agree with TRBD2. Germline CDR1 and CDR2: SQVTM and ANQGSEA. V dropped 4 bases and J dropped 9; count of bases not matched to a gene: 17. The CDR3 extends over 17 amino acids. The CDR3 DNA is TGCAGCGTTGGGTCTGTTGGACTAGCGGGCCAAGAGGGTGAGCAGTTCTTC. Amino acids: CSVGSVGLAGQEGEQFF.

This clone was picked up many times. The chain is built from TRBV7-9 and TRBJ2-7; D is unclear. The CDR3 spans 11 residues. Germline CDR1 reads SEHNR; CDR2 reads FQNEAQ (reference sequence). Trimming cost V 4 bases and J 3 bases, with 4 bases left between them. The CDR3 reads CASSSVYEQYF. CDR3 nucleotides: TGTGCCAGCAGCTCCGTCTACGAGCAGTACTTC.

The rearrangement joins TRBV9 to TRBJ2-2; D gene unclear. The CDR3 loop spans 17 amino acids. Germline V gene sequence: CDR1 SGDLS, CDR2 YYNGEE. The V end lost 3 bases, the J end lost 2 bases, and 17 bases lay between the germline ends. CDR3 loop: CASSASWATRNTGELFF. CDR3 coding DNA: TGTGCCAGCAGCGCCAGCTGGGCCACCAGAAACACCGGGGAGCTGTTTTTT.

The V call is TRBV5-8, the J call TRBJ1-2, with D maybe TRBD1 (6 bases). Germline V lookup: CDR1 SGHTS, CDR2 YDEGEE. The ends were cut back, 4 bases at V and 5 bases at J, with 12 bases in the middle. CDR3 size: 13 residues. The DNA for the CDR3 is TGTGCCAGCAGCCCCGACAGGATTTATGGCTACACCTTC. This sequence encodes CASSPDRIYGYTF.

About this clone itself: In this CDR3 the conserved last residue, phenylalanine or tryptophan, is missing, so a read error is likely. The rearrangement links TRBV29-1 to TRBJ1-2, with unresolved D. Germline CDR1 SQVTM, CDR2 ANQGSEA. This CDR3 is 14 amino acids long. V was pared by 0 bases and J by 8 bases, with 16 bases between. The CDR3 DNA reads TGCAGCGTTGAAGAAGGGTACCAATTTTCCGGCTACACCCTC. Its protein product is CSVEEGYQFSGYTL.

Concerning this clone: This sample includes further DNA sequences coding for the same CDR3. The rearrangement links TRBV7-3 to TRBJ2-7; 8 nucleotides agree with TRBD1. The length of the CDR3 is 15 residues. CDR1 and CDR2 from the germline V gene are SGHTA and FQGTGA. V gave up 1 base and J gave up 2 bases; unmatched junction bases: 4. The CDR3 DNA reads TGTGCCAGCAGCTTAAGCGGACAGGGCCCCTACGAGCAGTACTTC. Translated: CASSLSGQGPYEQYF.

This clone was seen just once. This sample includes further DNA sequences coding for the same CDR3. The chain uses TRBV5-8 and TRBJ1-3; no clear D gene. The germline V and J ends were trimmed by 0 bases and 0 bases, with 7 bases remaining between them. Germline V gene lookup returns CDR1 SGHTS and CDR2 YDEGEE. This CDR3 comprises 15 residues. CDR3 bases: TGTGCCAGCAGCTTGGACAGATTCTCTGGAAACACCATATATTTT. Translated, it gives CASSLDRFSGNTIYF.

The gene calls are TRBV11-3 and TRBJ2-7; D is unresolved. CDR3 length equals 13 residues. V was trimmed by 1 base and J by 9 bases, leaving 13 bases between them. CDR1 is SGHNT and CDR2 is YENEEA in the germline V gene. CDR3 bases: TGTGCCAGCAGCTTAGGCGTAGGTACCAGGCAGTACTTC. Amino acid sequence: CASSLGVGTRQYF.

To note about this clone: A read error is possible here, since a much larger clone lies one base away. The chain uses TRBV4-1 and TRBJ2-6; no clear D. The germline V gene has CDR1 MGHRA and CDR2 YSYEKL. CDR3 size: 14 residues. The CDR3 DNA sequence: TGCACCAGCAGCCAAGATTCTGGGGCCAACGTCCTGACTTTC. As protein: CTSSQDSGANVLTF.

The V gene is TRBV6-1, the J gene TRBJ1-5; 11 positions match TRBD1. Trimming removed 3 bases from V and 2 bases from J; junction bases left unmatched: 9. Germline assignment: CDR1 MNHNS and CDR2 SASEGT. CDR3 size: 18 residues. The CDR3 DNA is TGTGCCAGCAGTGAGCTACGGGACAGGGGGTATGGCAATCAGCCCCAGCATTTT. The encoded protein is CASSELRDRGYGNQPQHF.